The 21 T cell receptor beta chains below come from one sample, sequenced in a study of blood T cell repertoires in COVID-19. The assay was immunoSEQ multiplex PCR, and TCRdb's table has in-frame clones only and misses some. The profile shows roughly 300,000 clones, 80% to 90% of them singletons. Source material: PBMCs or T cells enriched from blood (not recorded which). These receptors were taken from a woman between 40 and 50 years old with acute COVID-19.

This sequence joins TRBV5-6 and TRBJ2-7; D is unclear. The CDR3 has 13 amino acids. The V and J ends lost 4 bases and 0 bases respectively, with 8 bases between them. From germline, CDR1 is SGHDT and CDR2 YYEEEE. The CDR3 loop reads CASSRLVSYEQYF. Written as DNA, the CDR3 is TGTGCCAGCAGCCGACTGGTCTCCTACGAGCAGTACTTC.

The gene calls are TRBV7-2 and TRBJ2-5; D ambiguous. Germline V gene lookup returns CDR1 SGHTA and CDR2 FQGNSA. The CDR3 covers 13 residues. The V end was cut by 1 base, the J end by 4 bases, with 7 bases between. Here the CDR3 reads CASSLDRSETQYF. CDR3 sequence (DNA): TGTGCCAGCAGCTTAGACAGATCAGAGACCCAGTACTTC.

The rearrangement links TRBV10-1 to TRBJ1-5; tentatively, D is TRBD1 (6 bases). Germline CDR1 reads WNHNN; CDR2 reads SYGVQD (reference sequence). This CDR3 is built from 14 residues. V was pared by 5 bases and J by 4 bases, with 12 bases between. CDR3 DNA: TGCGCCAGCAGTAGCAACAGGGAAAATCAGCCCCAGCATTTT. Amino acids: CASSSNRENQPQHF.

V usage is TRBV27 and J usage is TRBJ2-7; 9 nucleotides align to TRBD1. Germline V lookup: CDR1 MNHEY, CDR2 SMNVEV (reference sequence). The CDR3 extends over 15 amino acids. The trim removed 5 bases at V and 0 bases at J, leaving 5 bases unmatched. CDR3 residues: CASSLKGQGSYEQYF. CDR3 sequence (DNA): TGTGCCAGCAGTCTCAAGGGACAGGGCTCCTACGAGCAGTACTTC.

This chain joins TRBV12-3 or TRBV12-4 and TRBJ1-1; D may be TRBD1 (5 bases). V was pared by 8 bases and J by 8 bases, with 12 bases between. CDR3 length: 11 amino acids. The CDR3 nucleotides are TGTGCCAGCCTGGGGAGGGGAGAAGCTTTCTTT. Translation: CASLGRGEAFF.

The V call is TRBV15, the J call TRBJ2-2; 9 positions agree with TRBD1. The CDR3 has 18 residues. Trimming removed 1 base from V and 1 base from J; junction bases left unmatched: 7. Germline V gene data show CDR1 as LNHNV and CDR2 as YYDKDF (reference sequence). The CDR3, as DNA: TGTGCCACCAGCAGAGCTCGGACAGGGGTTCTGAACACCGGGGAGCTGTTTTTT. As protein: CATSRARTGVLNTGELFF.

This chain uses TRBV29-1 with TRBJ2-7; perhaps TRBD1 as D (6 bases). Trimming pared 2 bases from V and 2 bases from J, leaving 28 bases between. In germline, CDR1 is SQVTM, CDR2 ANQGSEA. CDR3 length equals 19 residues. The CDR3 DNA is TGCAGCGTTGAATCCCCCCCCACGACAGGACAGTGGGGAGCCTACGAGCAGTACTTC. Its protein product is CSVESPPTTGQWGAYEQYF.

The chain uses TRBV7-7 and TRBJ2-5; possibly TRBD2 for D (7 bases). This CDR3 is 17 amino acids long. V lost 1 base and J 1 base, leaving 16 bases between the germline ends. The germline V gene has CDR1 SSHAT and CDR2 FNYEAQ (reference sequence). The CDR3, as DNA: TGTGCCAGCAGCTTAGGCCTGACGCGGGGGCTCCAAGAGACCCAGTACTTC. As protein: CASSLGLTRGLQETQYF.

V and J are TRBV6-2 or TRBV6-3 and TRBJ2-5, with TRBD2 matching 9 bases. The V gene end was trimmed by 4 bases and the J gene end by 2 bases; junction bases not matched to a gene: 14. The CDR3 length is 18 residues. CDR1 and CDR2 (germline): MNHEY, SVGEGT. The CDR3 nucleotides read TGTGCCAGCAGTTCCGATCCCCAGCGGGGGGCTTTACAAGAGACCCAGTACTTC. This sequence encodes CASSSDPQRGALQETQYF.

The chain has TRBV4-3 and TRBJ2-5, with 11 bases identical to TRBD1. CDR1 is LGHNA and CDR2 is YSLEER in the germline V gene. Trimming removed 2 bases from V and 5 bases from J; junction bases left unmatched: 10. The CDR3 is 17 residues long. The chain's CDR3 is CASSQSLGDRGLETQYF. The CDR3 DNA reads TGCGCCAGCAGCCAATCCCTAGGGGACAGGGGGTTGGAGACCCAGTACTTC.

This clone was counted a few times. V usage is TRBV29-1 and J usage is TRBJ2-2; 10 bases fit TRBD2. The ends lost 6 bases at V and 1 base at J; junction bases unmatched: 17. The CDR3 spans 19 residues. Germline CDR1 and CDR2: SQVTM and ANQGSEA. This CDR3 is CSVEKSPPAGGVNTGELFF. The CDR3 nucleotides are TGCAGCGTGGAAAAGAGTCCCCCAGCGGGGGGGGTGAACACCGGGGAGCTGTTTTTT.

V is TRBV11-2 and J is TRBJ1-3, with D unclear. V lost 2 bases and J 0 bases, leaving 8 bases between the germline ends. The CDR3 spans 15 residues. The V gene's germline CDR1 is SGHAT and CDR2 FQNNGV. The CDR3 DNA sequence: TGTGCCAGCAGCTTAATGCCGGTCTCTGGAAACACCATATATTTT. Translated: CASSLMPVSGNTIYF.

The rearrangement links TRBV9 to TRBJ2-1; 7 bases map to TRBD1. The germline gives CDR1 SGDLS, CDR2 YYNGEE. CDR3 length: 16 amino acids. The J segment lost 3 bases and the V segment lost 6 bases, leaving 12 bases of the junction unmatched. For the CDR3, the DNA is TGTGCCAGCACCCTCAGTCCGGGACAGAACTACAATGAGCAGTTCTTC. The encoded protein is CASTLSPGQNYNEQFF.

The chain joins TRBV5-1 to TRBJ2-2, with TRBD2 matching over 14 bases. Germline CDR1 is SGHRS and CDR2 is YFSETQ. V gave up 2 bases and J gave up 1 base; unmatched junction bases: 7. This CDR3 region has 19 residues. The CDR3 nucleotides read TGCGCCAGCAGCTTTGGACTAGCGGGGGGCAAAGGGAACACCGGGGAGCTGTTTTTT. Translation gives CASSFGLAGGKGNTGELFF.

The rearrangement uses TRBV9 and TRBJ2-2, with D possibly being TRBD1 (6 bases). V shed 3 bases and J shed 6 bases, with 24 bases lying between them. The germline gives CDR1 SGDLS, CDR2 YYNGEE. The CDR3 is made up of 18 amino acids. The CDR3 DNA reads TGTGCCAGCAGCGGTCCAGGACAGAAATACGAACACCCCGGGGAGCTGTTTTTT. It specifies CASSGPGQKYEHPGELFF. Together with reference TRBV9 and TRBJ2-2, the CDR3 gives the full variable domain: DSGVTQTPKHLITATGQRVTLRCSPRSGDLSVYWYQQSLDQGLQFLIQYYNGEERAKGNILERFSAQQFPDLHSELNLSSLELGDSALYFCASSGPGQKYEHPGELFFGEGSRLTVL.

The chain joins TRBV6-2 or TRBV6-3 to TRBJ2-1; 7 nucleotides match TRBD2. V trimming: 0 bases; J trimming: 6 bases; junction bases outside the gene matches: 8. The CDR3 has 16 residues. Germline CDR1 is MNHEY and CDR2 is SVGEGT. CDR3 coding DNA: TGTGCCAGCAGTTACTCGAGGTGCGGGGGACCCAATGAGCAGTTCTTC. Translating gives CASSYSRCGGPNEQFF.

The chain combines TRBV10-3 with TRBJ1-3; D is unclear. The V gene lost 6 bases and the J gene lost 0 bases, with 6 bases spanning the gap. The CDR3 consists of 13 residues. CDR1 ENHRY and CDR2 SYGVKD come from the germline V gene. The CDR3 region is CAIRQSSGNTIYF. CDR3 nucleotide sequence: TGTGCCATCAGACAAAGCTCTGGAAACACCATATATTTT.

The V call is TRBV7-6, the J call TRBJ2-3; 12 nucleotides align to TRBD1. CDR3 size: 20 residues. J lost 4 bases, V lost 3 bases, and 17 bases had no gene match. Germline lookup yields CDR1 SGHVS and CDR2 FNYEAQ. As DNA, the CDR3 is TGTGCCAGCAGCTTTATTAGGGACAGGGGGCATTCCCCAGGGCCAGATACGCAGTATTTT. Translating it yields CASSFIRDRGHSPGPDTQYF.

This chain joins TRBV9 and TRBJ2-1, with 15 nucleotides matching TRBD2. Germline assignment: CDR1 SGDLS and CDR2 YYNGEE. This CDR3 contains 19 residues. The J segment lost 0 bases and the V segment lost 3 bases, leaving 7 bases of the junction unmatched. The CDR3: CASSGGLAGGRASYNEQFF. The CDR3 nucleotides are TGTGCCAGCAGCGGGGGACTAGCGGGAGGTAGGGCCTCCTACAATGAGCAGTTCTTC.

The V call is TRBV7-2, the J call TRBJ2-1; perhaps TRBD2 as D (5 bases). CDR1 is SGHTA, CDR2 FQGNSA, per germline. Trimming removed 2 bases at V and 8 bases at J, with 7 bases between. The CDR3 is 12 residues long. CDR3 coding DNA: TGTGCCAGCAGCTTACTAGCAGATGAGCAGTTCTTC. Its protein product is CASSLLADEQFF.

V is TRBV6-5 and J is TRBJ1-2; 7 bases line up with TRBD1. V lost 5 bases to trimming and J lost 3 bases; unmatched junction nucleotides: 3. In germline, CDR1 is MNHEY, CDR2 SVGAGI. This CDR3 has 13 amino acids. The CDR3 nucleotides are TGTGCCAGCAGTCGGGACAGCCACTATGGCTACACCTTC. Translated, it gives CASSRDSHYGYTF.